These 27 T cell receptor beta chains came from one sample sequenced in a study of T cells in Graves' hyperthyroidism and ophthalmopathy. It was RNA transcripts that yielded the amplified TCR beta CDR3 regions. During a first-round RT-PCR of the TCR CDR3, the HTBI primer set was used. In TCRdb, the multiplex PCR reads were re-called with MiXCR into one record per CDR3 protein. The sample consists of over 200,000 distinct CDR3 sequences, 17% of them appearing once. Sequencing used blood. These receptors came from a man aged 45-60 years with Graves' hyperthyroidism.

This clonotype was seen ten or more times. The chain recombines TRBV28 with TRBJ1-5; D is uncertain. CDR1 and CDR2 (germline): MDHEN, SYDVKM. This CDR3 has 16 amino acids. Deletions cut 5 bases from V and 0 bases from J, with 14 bases between. The CDR3 sequence is CASSPPTYPSNQPQHF. Written as DNA, the CDR3 is TGTGCCAGCAGTCCCCCGACGTACCCTAGCAATCAGCCCCAGCATTTT. Variable domain in full (rest from reference TRBV28 and TRBJ1-5): DVKVTQSSRYLVKRTGEKVFLECVQDMDHENMFWYRQDPGLGLRLIYFSYDVKMKEKGDIPEGYSVSREKKERFSLILESASTNQTSMYLCASSPPTYPSNQPQHFGDGTRLSIL.

This clonotype has ten or more counts. V is TRBV12-3 or TRBV12-4 and J is TRBJ1-2; D is undetermined. The V gene lost 5 bases and the J gene lost 4 bases, with 14 bases spanning the gap. The CDR3 spans 14 residues. The CDR3 region has the DNA TGTGCCAGCAGTGAACGACGGGGTATCTATGGCTACACCTTC. Encoded protein: CASSERRGIYGYTF.

This clonotype was recorded at least ten times. The chain combines TRBV2 with TRBJ2-2, with 9 bases identical to TRBD1. V lost 6 bases and J lost 7; bases outside the gene matches: 9. Germline loops: CDR1 SNHLY, CDR2 FYNNEI. The CDR3 runs 15 residues. In DNA, the CDR3 is TGTGCCAGCAGGTGGACAGGGGATGAAGTCGGGGAGCTGTTTTTT. Its protein is CASRWTGDEVGELFF.

In regard to this clonotype: A clone one base away is much larger, so this may be a read error. V and J are TRBV28 and TRBJ2-5; tentative D call: TRBD1 (6 bases). Germline V gives CDR1 MDHEN, CDR2 SYDVKM. Between the trimmed V and J ends, which lost 3 bases and 1 base, there was a span of 12 bases. This CDR3 is 15 amino acids long. Here the CDR3 reads CASSFEFRGQETQYF. The CDR3, as DNA: TGTGCCAGCAGTTTTGAGTTCAGGGGCCAAGAGACCCAGTACTTC.

The V and J genes are TRBV24-1 and TRBJ2-3; 8 bases line up with TRBD2. V dropped 3 bases and J dropped 4; count of bases not matched to a gene: 5. The CDR3 has 15 residues. Germline V gene sequence: CDR1 KGHDR, CDR2 SFDVKD. The CDR3 bases are TGTGCCACCAGTGATCCTAGCGGGCCCTCAGATACGCAGTATTTT. Translated: CATSDPSGPSDTQYF.

The gene calls are TRBV20-1 and TRBJ1-5, with D possibly being TRBD1 (5 bases). The length of the CDR3 is 14 residues. CDR1 is DFQATT and CDR2 is SNEGSKA in the germline V gene (reference sequence). The V and J ends lost 3 bases and 3 bases respectively, with 12 bases between them. DNA for the CDR3: TGCAGTGCTAGTCGGACACAGCTCAATCAGCCCCAGCATTTT. Translation: CSASRTQLNQPQHF.

This clonotype was observed many times. The J gene is TRBJ1-4, the V gene TRBV4-3, with 7 bases that match TRBD1. V trimming: 4 bases; J trimming: 0 bases; junction bases outside the gene matches: 11. The CDR3 has 18 residues. Germline V gene sequence: CDR1 LGHNA, CDR2 YSLEER. In nucleotides, the CDR3 is TGCGCCAGCAGCCCACAACCCGACAGGGCCCCAACTAATGAAAAACTGTTTTTT. This gives the protein CASSPQPDRAPTNEKLFF.

Many counts were recorded for this clonotype. The rearrangement uses TRBV11-2 and TRBJ2-5; 10 bases agree with TRBD1. J lost 4 bases, V lost 4 bases, and 9 bases had no gene match. The length of the CDR3 is 16 residues. Germline V lookup: CDR1 SGHAT, CDR2 FQNNGV. CDR3 in amino acids: CASSSNDRGRRETQYF. DNA for the CDR3: TGTGCCAGCAGCTCCAACGACAGGGGGCGCCGAGAGACCCAGTACTTC. The entire variable domain, with the rest obtained from reference TRBV11-2 and TRBJ2-5, is as follows: EAGVAQSPRYKIIEKRQSVAFWCNPISGHATLYWYQQILGQGPKLLIQFQNNGVVDDSQLPKDRFSAERLKGVDSTLKIQPAKLEDSAVYLCASSSNDRGRRETQYFGPGTRLLVL.

This clonotype has a handful of counts. The V gene is TRBV5-1, the J gene TRBJ2-3; TRBD2 aligns across 13 bases. Germline V gene data show CDR1 as SGHRS and CDR2 as YFSETQ. V trimming: 1 base; J trimming: 5 bases; junction bases outside the gene matches: 4. The CDR3 totals 16 residues. CDR3 nucleotides: TGCGCCAGCAGCTTGACTAGCGGGAGGGGCGAAGATACGCAGTATTTT. As protein: CASSLTSGRGEDTQYF. The variable domain in full, completed from reference TRBV5-1 and TRBJ2-3, reads KAGVTQTPRYLIKTRGQQVTLSCSPISGHRSVSWYQQTPGQGLQFLFEYFSETQRNKGNFPGRFSGRQFSNSRSEMNVSTLELGDSALYLCASSLTSGRGEDTQYFGPGTRLTVL.

This clonotype was found many times. CDR3 in amino acids: CASSPRGGRNEQFF. The CDR3 region has the DNA TGTGCCAGCTCACCCCGAGGGGGTAGGAATGAGCAGTTCTTC. The J gene is TRBJ2-1, the V gene TRBV18, with D maybe TRBD1 (6 bases). The V gene lost 3 bases and the J gene lost 7 bases, with 13 bases spanning the gap. Germline CDR1 and CDR2: KGHSH and LQKENI. This CDR3 is built from 14 residues.

This clonotype was detected many times. V gene TRBV28 combines with J gene TRBJ2-1; D is possibly TRBD2 (5 bases). CDR3 length equals 12 residues. Looked up from germline, CDR1 is MDHEN and CDR2 is SYDVKM. Trimming pared 8 bases from V and 7 bases from J, leaving 12 bases between. The CDR3, as DNA: TGTGCCAGCCGGGATCCCAATAATGAGCAGTTCTTC. Protein sequence: CASRDPNNEQFF.

The chain links TRBV11-2 to TRBJ2-7, with D maybe TRBD2 (5 bases). Per the germline V gene, CDR1 is SGHAT and CDR2 is FQNNGV. V lost 2 bases, J lost 4 bases, and 21 bases lay in between. This CDR3 is built from 17 residues. CDR3 sequence (DNA): TGTGCCAGCAGCTTAATAAGTCGGAGGTTGATAAATTACGAGCAGTACTTC. Translation: CASSLISRRLINYEQYF.

Ten or more counts support this clonotype. The chain links TRBV29-1 to TRBJ1-2; TRBD1 might be the D (5 bases). The CDR3 runs to 13 residues. Germline V CDR1 and CDR2: SQVTM, ANQGSEA. V lost 3 bases to trimming and J lost 4 bases, with 12 bases between them. The CDR3 DNA reads TGCAGCGTTGAGGGGGAGTATGCCTATGGCTACACCTTC. It codes for CSVEGEYAYGYTF.

This clonotype was observed many times. V usage is TRBV25-1 and J usage is TRBJ2-2; 7 positions agree with TRBD2. The CDR3 has 16 residues. The junction had 5 bases not matched to a gene; V was cut back by 3 bases and J by 1 base. Germline values: CDR1 MGHDK, CDR2 SYGVNS. The CDR3 sequence is CASSEGGGGNTGELFF. As DNA, the CDR3 is TGTGCCAGCAGTGAGGGGGGGGGAGGGAACACCGGGGAGCTGTTTTTT.

This clonotype was seen only a few times. DNA for the CDR3: TGCGCCAGCAGCTTGGCCCTAGCGGGACGCAATGAGCAGTTCTTC. This gives the protein CASSLALAGRNEQFF. The chain recombines TRBV5-1 with TRBJ2-1, with 9 nucleotides matching TRBD2. The V gene's germline CDR1 is SGHRS and CDR2 YFSETQ. The CDR3 extends over 15 amino acids. Losses at the gene ends were 0 bases for V and 6 bases for J; bases not matched to a gene: 4.

This clonotype appeared many times. The V gene is TRBV3-1, the J gene TRBJ2-1; D gene unclear. The CDR3 loop spans 14 amino acids. Trimming stripped 4 bases from V and 5 bases from J, with 12 bases between. Germline V lookup: CDR1 LGHDT, CDR2 YNNKEL (reference sequence). CDR3 sequence (DNA): TGTGCCAGCAGCCCTAATGGCGCAAACAATGAGCAGTTCTTC. It codes for CASSPNGANNEQFF.

Comment on this clonotype: A read error may explain this, as a much larger clone is one base away. The J gene is TRBJ2-2, the V gene TRBV12-3 or TRBV12-4, with a tentative D call TRBD2 (6 bases). CDR3 length: 14 residues. CDR3 nucleotide sequence: TGTGCCAGCAGCCCCCCTTCAAACACCGGGGGGCTGTTTTTT. As protein: CASSPPSNTGGLFF.

This clonotype showed up many times. The rearrangement links TRBV2 to TRBJ2-7, with D tentatively TRBD2 (6 bases). Germline lookup yields CDR1 SNHLY and CDR2 FYNNEI. V lost 4 bases, J lost 0 bases, and 22 bases lay in between. The CDR3 is 18 residues long. DNA of the CDR3: TGTGCCAGCAGTGGAGCCGGTTGGCGGGGCCGCCTCTCCTACGAGCAGTACTTC. It yields the protein CASSGAGWRGRLSYEQYF.

This clonotype occurred a few times. The chain links TRBV19 to TRBJ2-1, with 7 bases aligning to TRBD2. This CDR3 is 18 amino acids long. Unmatched junction bases numbered 11, after V lost 1 base and J lost 2 bases. Germline CDR1 is LNHDA and CDR2 is SQIVND (reference sequence). Here the CDR3 DNA reads TGTGCCAGTAGTATAGGTGGAGTGGGGGGAGGGCCCTACAATGAGCAGTTCTTC. Its protein is CASSIGGVGGGPYNEQFF.

This clonotype showed up many times. The chain has TRBV5-5 and TRBJ1-3; weak D call: TRBD1 (5 bases). Germline V gene data show CDR1 as SGHKS and CDR2 as YYEKEE (reference sequence). The CDR3 length is 14 residues. Trimming left V 5 bases short and J 3 bases short, with 12 bases between. The CDR3 loop is CASSRRGNGNTIYF. CDR3 sequence (DNA): TGTGCCAGCAGTCGCCGGGGGAATGGAAACACCATATATTTT.

In its sample, this clonotype was seen a few times. The chain uses TRBV20-1 and TRBJ1-2, with D tentatively TRBD1 (6 bases). Germline V gene data show CDR1 as DFQATT and CDR2 as SNEGSKA (reference sequence). Trimming left V 5 bases short and J 4 bases short, with 8 bases between. The CDR3 is made up of 11 amino acids. CDR3 DNA: TGCAGTGCTGGGGGCCCCTATGGCTACACCTTC. This codes for CSAGGPYGYTF.

The chain carries TRBV6-1 and TRBJ2-1; 12 nucleotides align to TRBD2. The CDR3 sequence is 14 residues long. Germline V gene lookup returns CDR1 MNHNS and CDR2 SASEGT. With 7 bases clipped from V and 6 bases from J, the junction kept 4 bases outside the gene matches. The CDR3 bases are TGTGCCAGCACACTAGCGGGAGGAGTCAATGAGCAGTTCTTC. This translates into CASTLAGGVNEQFF.

This clonotype came up many times. The chain recombines TRBV7-9 with TRBJ2-1, with 11 bases aligning to TRBD2. V lost 2 bases and J lost 9; bases outside the gene matches: 15. Germline CDR1 reads SEHNR; CDR2 reads FQNEAQ (reference sequence). The CDR3 has 18 amino acids. This CDR3 is CASSLSSFTSGSAFEQFF. The CDR3 DNA sequence: TGTGCCAGCAGCTTATCCTCCTTTACTAGCGGGAGCGCCTTTGAGCAGTTCTTC.

This clonotype was seen many times. This chain links TRBV30 with TRBJ2-2; D gene ambiguous. CDR3 size: 11 residues. V lost 0 bases and J 7 bases, leaving 3 bases between the germline ends. Germline V CDR1 and CDR2: GTSNPN, SVGIG (reference sequence). The DNA of the CDR3 is TGTGCCTGGAGTGTAATCGGGGAGCTGTTTTTT. It yields the protein CAWSVIGELFF.

This clonotype was detected only a few times. The chain has TRBV7-9 and TRBJ2-7; 9 nucleotides match TRBD1. V trimming: 1 base; J trimming: 6 bases; junction bases outside the gene matches: 1. The CDR3 loop spans 13 amino acids. Germline CDR1 and CDR2: SEHNR and FQNEAQ (reference sequence). The CDR3 bases are TGTGCCAGCAGCTTAGTGGACAGGGGCGAGCAGTACTTC. Translation: CASSLVDRGEQYF. Supplemented by reference TRBV7-9 and TRBJ2-7, the full variable domain reads DTGVSQNPRHKITKRGQNVTFRCDPISEHNRLYWYRQTLGQGPEFLTYFQNEAQLEKSRLLSDRFSAERPKGSFSTLEIQRTEQGDSAMYLCASSLVDRGEQYFGPGTRLTVT.

This clonotype was detected a few times. The genes are TRBV18 and TRBJ2-2; no firm D call. Germline lookup yields CDR1 KGHSH and CDR2 LQKENI. The V end lost 4 bases, the J end lost 3 bases, and 12 bases lay between the germline ends. The CDR3 is made up of 15 amino acids. CDR3 nucleotides: TGTGCCAGCTCACGCTCTCATTTGGACACCGGGGAGCTGTTTTTT. Amino acid sequence: CASSRSHLDTGELFF. Based on the CDR3 plus reference TRBV18 and TRBJ2-2, the full variable domain is NAGVMQNPRHLVRRRGQEARLRCSPMKGHSHVYWYRQLPEEGLKFMVYLQKENIIDESGMPKERFSAEFPKEGPSILRIQQVVRGDSAAYFCASSRSHLDTGELFFGEGSRLTVL.

The V gene is TRBV20-1, the J gene TRBJ1-2, with TRBD1 identical over 7 bases. Per germline, CDR1 DFQATT and CDR2 SNEGSKA (reference sequence). After removal of 5 bases from V and 7 bases from J, the junction contained 4 bases not matched to a gene. This CDR3 comprises 11 residues. The CDR3 DNA reads as TGCAGTGCTGCCACAGGGGTTGGCTACACCTTC. This codes for CSAATGVGYTF.